This entry lists 20 T cell receptor beta chains sequenced from one sample in a study of post-analysis software for immune sequencing data. Findings and limits, study-wide: Four to six TRBV segments were significantly more frequent in patients than in controls. TRBV5-6, TRBV5-1 and TRBV20-1 were among these segments.

Unique molecular identifiers were built into the TCR beta cDNA libraries. TCRdb re-analysed the PCR reads in MiXCR, keeping a single row per CDR3 protein. The sample yields more than 500,000 distinct CDR3 sequences, around 36% seen once. Their cognate antigens are unknown. The sequenced sample was blood. The receptors shown here come from a girl aged 2 to 17 with multiple sclerosis.

J is TRBJ1-2 and V is TRBV20-1; no clear D. The germline V gene has CDR1 DFQATT and CDR2 SNEGSKA (reference sequence). Trimming cost V 3 bases and J 2 bases, with 10 bases left between them. This CDR3 spans 13 amino acids. The CDR3 spells CSAREQSNYGYTF. The DNA for the CDR3 is TGCAGTGCTAGGGAACAGAGCAACTATGGCTACACCTTC.

The genes are TRBV10-2 and TRBJ2-5, with D perhaps TRBD1 or TRBD2 (6 bases each). The germline gives CDR1 WSHSY, CDR2 SAAADI. Trimming took off 0 bases at V and 11 bases at J, with 16 bases between the two ends. The CDR3 loop spans 14 amino acids. CDR3 in amino acids: CASSESTGRGRQYF. In DNA, the CDR3 is TGCGCCAGCAGTGAGTCGACAGGCCGTGGGAGGCAGTACTTC.

This clonotype was seen just once. The J gene is TRBJ1-3, the V gene TRBV9, with D hard to call. CDR1 is SGDLS and CDR2 is YYNGEE in the germline V gene. Trimming pared 4 bases from V and 3 bases from J, leaving 11 bases between. CDR3 length equals 14 residues. The CDR3 coding sequence is TGTGCCAGCAGCCCCCGTGGGGATGGAAACACCATATATTTT. Translating gives CASSPRGDGNTIYF.

J is TRBJ1-5 and V is TRBV6-5; TRBD1 matches 8 bases. The germline V gene has CDR1 MNHEY and CDR2 SVGAGI. The junction had 9 bases not matched to a gene; V was cut back by 6 bases and J by 2 bases. The length of the CDR3 is 16 residues. CDR3 region: CASSSYDRGGNQPQHF. The CDR3 DNA is TGTGCCAGCAGCTCATACGACAGGGGAGGCAATCAGCCCCAGCATTTT.

This clonotype has a handful of counts. The J gene is TRBJ2-7, the V gene TRBV2, with no clear D. This CDR3 contains 15 residues. Looked up from germline, CDR1 is SNHLY and CDR2 is FYNNEI. V lost 7 bases, J lost 3 bases, and 19 bases lay in between. CDR3 sequence reads: CASTPYRNNSYEQYF. DNA for the CDR3: TGTGCCAGCACTCCGTACCGGAATAACAGCTACGAGCAGTACTTC.

This chain links TRBV12-3 or TRBV12-4 with TRBJ1-1; the match to TRBD1 covers 7 bases. V gave up 3 bases and J gave up 7 bases; unmatched junction bases: 5. This CDR3 contains 13 residues. CDR3 in DNA: TGTGCCAGCAGTTTTCCAGGGGGAAATGAAGCTTTCTTT. Its translation: CASSFPGGNEAFF.

V is TRBV20-1 and J is TRBJ2-5; D is perhaps TRBD2 (5 bases). V was shortened by 5 bases and J by 5 bases, with 15 bases between the two germline ends. The CDR3 consists of 13 residues. Germline CDR1 reads DFQATT; CDR2 reads SNEGSKA (reference sequence). DNA for the CDR3: TGCAGTGCTGCCCCGGGGATCTCGGAGACCCAGTACTTC. Its protein product is CSAAPGISETQYF.

This clonotype was observed a few times. The chain joins TRBV6-6 to TRBJ1-1; D gene ambiguous. Germline V CDR1 and CDR2: MNHNY, SVGAGI (reference sequence). This CDR3 has 12 residues. The V gene lost 3 bases and the J gene lost 0 bases, with 2 bases spanning the gap. The CDR3 is CASSYLNTEAFF. CDR3 sequence (DNA): TGTGCCAGCAGTTATTTGAACACTGAAGCTTTCTTT.

The V call is TRBV5-1, the J call TRBJ2-2; D may be TRBD1 (5 bases). The germline V gene encodes CDR1 SGHRS and CDR2 YFSETQ. The CDR3 totals 14 residues. V was shortened by 5 bases and J by 0 bases, with 8 bases between the two germline ends. The CDR3 sequence: CASRTAPNTGELFF. DNA for the CDR3: TGCGCCAGCAGGACAGCCCCGAACACCGGGGAGCTGTTTTTT. The full variable domain, rest sourced from reference TRBV5-1 and TRBJ2-2, is KAGVTQTPRYLIKTRGQQVTLSCSPISGHRSVSWYQQTPGQGLQFLFEYFSETQRNKGNFPGRFSGRQFSNSRSEMNVSTLELGDSALYLCASRTAPNTGELFFGEGSRLTVL.

This clonotype was seen a handful of times. The chain carries TRBV18 and TRBJ2-5; 8 nucleotides agree with TRBD1. The V gene's germline CDR1 is KGHSH and CDR2 LQKENI. The junction had 9 bases not matched to a gene; V was cut back by 3 bases and J by 6 bases. CDR3 length: 15 residues. The CDR3 coding sequence is TGTGCCAGCTCACCGCCCGGGACAGGTGTAAAGACCCAGTACTTC. This translates into CASSPPGTGVKTQYF.

In its sample, this clonotype was seen a few times. V is TRBV29-1 and J is TRBJ2-3; 13 bases align to TRBD2. J was trimmed by 5 bases and V by 6 bases; bases with no gene match: 8. The CDR3 is made up of 15 amino acids. Looked up from germline, CDR1 is SQVTM and CDR2 is ANQGSEA. The CDR3 here is CSVTGTSGDGDTQYF. In DNA, the CDR3 is TGCAGCGTCACCGGGACTAGCGGGGATGGAGATACGCAGTATTTT.

This clonotype was counted a few times. The rearrangement links TRBV20-1 to TRBJ2-1; 14 nucleotides match TRBD2. The CDR3 covers 17 residues. Germline V gene sequence: CDR1 DFQATT, CDR2 SNEGSKA (reference sequence). Trimming removed 6 bases from V and 8 bases from J; junction bases left unmatched: 15. The CDR3 spells CSAAGLAGDRVEDEQFF. The CDR3 DNA sequence: TGCAGTGCCGCGGGACTAGCGGGGGACCGCGTAGAGGATGAGCAGTTCTTC.

The V call is TRBV5-1, the J call TRBJ1-1, with D possibly matching TRBD1 (5 bases). The germline CDR1 and CDR2 sequences are SGHRS and YFSETQ. The CDR3 contains 14 residues. Trimming left V 4 bases short and J 4 bases short, with 14 bases between. The CDR3 sequence: CASSPGRGGTEAFF. In DNA form, the CDR3 reads TGCGCCAGCAGCCCAGGGCGGGGGGGCACTGAAGCTTTCTTT. Full variable domain (outside the CDR3, taken from reference TRBV5-1 and TRBJ1-1): KAGVTQTPRYLIKTRGQQVTLSCSPISGHRSVSWYQQTPGQGLQFLFEYFSETQRNKGNFPGRFSGRQFSNSRSEMNVSTLELGDSALYLCASSPGRGGTEAFFGQGTRLTVV.

This clonotype showed up just a few times. The V gene is TRBV20-1, the J gene TRBJ2-1; D ambiguous. The CDR3 contains 12 residues. Trimming pared 5 bases from V and 1 base from J, leaving 6 bases between. Germline CDR1 is DFQATT and CDR2 is SNEGSKA (reference sequence). For the CDR3, the DNA is TGCAGTGCTCCCCCTTCCTACAATGAGCAGTTCTTC. It codes for CSAPPSYNEQFF.

The chain employs TRBV27 and TRBJ2-7; a possible D gene is TRBD1 (5 bases). V was clipped by 5 bases and J by 0 bases, with 11 bases between them. Germline CDR1 MNHEY, CDR2 SMNVEV (reference sequence). The CDR3 spans 14 residues. This CDR3 reads CASSIGQSSYEQYF. Written as DNA, the CDR3 is TGTGCCAGCAGTATTGGACAAAGCTCCTACGAGCAGTACTTC.

This chain connects TRBV28 to TRBJ2-1; 7 bases match TRBD2. Trimming at V came to 5 bases and at J to 0 bases, leaving 7 bases not matched to a gene. Germline values: CDR1 MDHEN, CDR2 SYDVKM. The CDR3 consists of 16 residues. CDR3 amino acids: CASSPERGSSYNEQFF. CDR3 sequence (DNA): TGTGCCAGCAGTCCCGAGCGGGGAAGCTCCTACAATGAGCAGTTCTTC.

This clonotype was counted only a few times. The rearrangement links TRBV20-1 to TRBJ2-5, with 10 bases lining up with TRBD2. The length of the CDR3 is 14 residues. Trimming removed 5 bases from V and 1 base from J; junction bases left unmatched: 4. Germline V gene sequence: CDR1 DFQATT, CDR2 SNEGSKA (reference sequence). DNA of the CDR3: TGCAGTGCTGGATCTAGCGGGGGCCAAGAGACCCAGTACTTC. The encoded protein is CSAGSSGGQETQYF.

V usage is TRBV20-1 and J usage is TRBJ2-5; 13 bases agree with TRBD2. Germline loops: CDR1 DFQATT, CDR2 SNEGSKA (reference sequence). The CDR3 runs 17 residues. V lost 1 base, J lost 11 bases, and 16 bases stayed unmatched. This chain's CDR3 is CSARGRLGLAGDNEQYF. Written as DNA, the CDR3 is TGCAGTGCTAGAGGACGGCTTGGACTAGCGGGGGACAATGAGCAGTACTTC.

Concerning this clonotype itself: An end of the junction does not agree with germline; a read error may underlie this. The genes are TRBV4-2 and TRBJ1-1; 9 nucleotides agree with TRBD1. Germline-derived CDR1 and CDR2 are LGHNA and YNFKEQ. The CDR3 has 14 residues. CDR3 sequence reads: CANSTGQGTTEAFF. DNA of the CDR3: TGTGCCAACAGCACAGGACAGGGGACCACTGAAGCTTTCTTT.

This clonotype was counted a few times. The CDR3 DNA is TGTGCCAGCGGGTGGAATCAGCCCCAGCATTTT. It specifies CASGWNQPQHF. The chain is built from TRBV21-1 and TRBJ1-5. TRBV21-1 is given as a pseudogene. This CDR3 comprises 11 residues.